This passage covers 7 T cell receptor beta chains from one sample sequenced in a study of T cells after yellow fever vaccination. TCRdb reprocessed the 5' RACE reads with MiXCR, giving one entry per CDR3 protein. Of some 320,000 distinct CDR3 sequences in the sample, around 4.5% were seen once. Sequencing used PBMCs, obtained 15 days after the yellow fever booster vaccination. The receptors come from a man younger than 35 who received the YFV17D yellow fever vaccine.

This clonotype was counted only a few times. V usage is TRBV3-1 and J usage is TRBJ1-1; the D is unclear. Trimming pared 6 bases from V and 11 bases from J, leaving 13 bases between. CDR1 is LGHDT, CDR2 YNNKEL, per germline (reference sequence). The CDR3 totals 11 residues. The CDR3 sequence is CASRMADVAFF. The CDR3 DNA reads TGTGCCAGCAGGATGGCCGACGTGGCTTTCTTT.

The rearrangement links TRBV5-1 to TRBJ1-2; D unclear. The V and J ends lost 0 bases and 8 bases respectively, with 11 bases between them. This CDR3 comprises 13 residues. Per germline, CDR1 SGHRS and CDR2 YFSETQ. This CDR3 is CASSLAGLRGYTF. The CDR3 DNA reads as TGCGCCAGCAGCTTGGCAGGATTGCGGGGCTACACCTTC.

This clonotype showed up many times. This sequence joins TRBV4-1 and TRBJ2-7, with TRBD2 as a possible D gene (6 bases). The CDR3 extends over 15 amino acids. Germline CDR1 MGHRA, CDR2 YSYEKL. V was cut by 0 bases and J by 6 bases, with 15 bases left in between. The CDR3: CASSQESGGTSEQYF. CDR3 nucleotides: TGCGCCAGCAGCCAAGAATCCGGGGGAACTAGCGAGCAGTACTTC.

This clonotype was picked up many times. This chain links TRBV20-1 with TRBJ1-5, with TRBD1 as a possible D gene (5 bases). Germline lookup yields CDR1 DFQATT and CDR2 SNEGSKA (reference sequence). V lost 3 bases to trimming and J lost 1 base, with 10 bases between them. CDR3 length: 14 amino acids. The DNA of the CDR3 is TGCAGTGCTAGCTCGGGGACCAGCAATCAGCCCCAGCATTTT. It is translated as CSASSGTSNQPQHF.

This clonotype was recorded a few times. This chain uses TRBV9 with TRBJ2-2; D perhaps matches TRBD1 (6 bases). Germline V lookup: CDR1 SGDLS, CDR2 YYNGEE. V was cut by 5 bases and J by 6 bases, with 14 bases left in between. This CDR3 is 14 amino acids long. The CDR3 DNA is TGTGCCAGCAGGGAAAGTCCAGGGGCCGGGGAGCTGTTTTTT. It is translated as CASRESPGAGELFF.

The chain carries TRBV11-2 and TRBJ1-2, with 9 bases that match TRBD1. Unmatched junction bases numbered 3, after V lost 0 bases and J lost 7 bases. The CDR3 extends over 14 amino acids. Germline CDR1 is SGHAT and CDR2 is FQNNGV. In DNA, the CDR3 is TGTGCCAGCAGCTTAGACGAGGACAGGGGTGGCTACACCTTC. Its translation is CASSLDEDRGGYTF. The full variable domain, rest sourced from reference TRBV11-2 and TRBJ1-2, is EAGVAQSPRYKIIEKRQSVAFWCNPISGHATLYWYQQILGQGPKLLIQFQNNGVVDDSQLPKDRFSAERLKGVDSTLKIQPAKLEDSAVYLCASSLDEDRGGYTFGSGTRLTVV.

The rearrangement links TRBV7-2 to TRBJ2-2, with 8 positions matching TRBD2. J gave up 0 bases and V 7 bases, and 7 bases lay outside the gene matches. The CDR3 extends over 16 amino acids. Per germline, CDR1 SGHTA and CDR2 FQGNSA. This CDR3 is CASTPPGGANTGELFF. The CDR3 coding sequence is TGTGCCAGCACCCCTCCGGGGGGGGCGAACACCGGGGAGCTGTTTTTT.